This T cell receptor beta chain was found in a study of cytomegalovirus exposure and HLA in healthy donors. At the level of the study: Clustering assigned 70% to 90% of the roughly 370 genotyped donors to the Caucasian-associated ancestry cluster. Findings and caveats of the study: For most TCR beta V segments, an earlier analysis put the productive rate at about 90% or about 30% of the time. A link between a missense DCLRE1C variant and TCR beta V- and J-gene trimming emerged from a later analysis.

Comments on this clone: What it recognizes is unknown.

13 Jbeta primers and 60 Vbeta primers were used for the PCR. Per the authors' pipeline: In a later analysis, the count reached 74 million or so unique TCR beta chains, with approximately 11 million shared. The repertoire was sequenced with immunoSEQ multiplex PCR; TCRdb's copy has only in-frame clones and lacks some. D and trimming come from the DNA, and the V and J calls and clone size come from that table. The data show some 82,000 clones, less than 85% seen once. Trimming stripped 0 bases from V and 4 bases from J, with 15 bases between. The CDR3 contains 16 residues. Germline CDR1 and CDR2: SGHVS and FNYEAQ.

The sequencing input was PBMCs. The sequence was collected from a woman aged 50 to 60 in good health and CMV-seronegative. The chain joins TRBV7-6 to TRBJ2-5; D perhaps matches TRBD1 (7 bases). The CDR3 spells CASSLAGGQLGETQYF. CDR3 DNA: TGTGCCAGCAGCTTAGCGGGGGGACAGCTCGGAGAGACCCAGTACTTC.